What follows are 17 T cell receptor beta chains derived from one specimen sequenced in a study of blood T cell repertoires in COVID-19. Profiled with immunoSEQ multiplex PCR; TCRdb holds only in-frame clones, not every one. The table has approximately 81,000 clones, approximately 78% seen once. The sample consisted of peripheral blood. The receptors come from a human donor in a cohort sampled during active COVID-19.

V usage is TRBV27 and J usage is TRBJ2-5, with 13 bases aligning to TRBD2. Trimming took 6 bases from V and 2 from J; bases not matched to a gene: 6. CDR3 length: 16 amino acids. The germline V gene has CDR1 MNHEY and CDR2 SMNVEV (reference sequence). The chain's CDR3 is CASSPWTSGGQETQYF. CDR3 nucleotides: TGTGCCAGCAGCCCTTGGACTAGCGGGGGTCAAGAGACCCAGTACTTC.

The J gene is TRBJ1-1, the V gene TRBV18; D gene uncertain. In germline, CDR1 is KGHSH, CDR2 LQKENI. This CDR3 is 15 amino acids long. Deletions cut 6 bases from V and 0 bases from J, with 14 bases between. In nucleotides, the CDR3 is TGTGCCAGCTCGTCCGTCTCGTTGTTGAACACTGAAGCTTTCTTT. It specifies CASSSVSLLNTEAFF.

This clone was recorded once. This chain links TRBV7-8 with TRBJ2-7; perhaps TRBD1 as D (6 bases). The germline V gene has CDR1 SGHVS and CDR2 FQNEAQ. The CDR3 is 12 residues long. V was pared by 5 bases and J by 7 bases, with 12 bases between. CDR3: CASSRTGIEQYF. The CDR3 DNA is TGTGCCAGCAGCCGAACAGGGATTGAGCAGTACTTC.

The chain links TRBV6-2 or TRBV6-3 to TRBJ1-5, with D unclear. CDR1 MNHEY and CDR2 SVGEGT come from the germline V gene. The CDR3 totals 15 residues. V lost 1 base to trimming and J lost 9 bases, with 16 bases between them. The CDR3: CASSYFREGGGPQHF. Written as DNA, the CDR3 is TGTGCCAGCAGTTACTTTAGGGAGGGCGGAGGGCCCCAGCATTTT.

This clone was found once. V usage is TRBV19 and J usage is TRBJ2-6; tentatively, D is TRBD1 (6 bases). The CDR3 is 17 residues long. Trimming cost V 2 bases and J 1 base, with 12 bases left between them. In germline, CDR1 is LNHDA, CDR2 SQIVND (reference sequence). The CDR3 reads CASSILGHDSGANVLTF. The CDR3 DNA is TGTGCCAGTAGTATATTGGGACATGATTCTGGGGCCAACGTCCTGACTTTC.

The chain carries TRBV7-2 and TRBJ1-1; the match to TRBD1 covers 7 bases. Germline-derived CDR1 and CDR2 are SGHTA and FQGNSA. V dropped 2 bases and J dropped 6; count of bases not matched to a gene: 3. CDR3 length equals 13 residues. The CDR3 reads CASSLRRGPEAFF. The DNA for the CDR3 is TGTGCCAGCAGCTTACGGAGGGGGCCTGAAGCTTTCTTT.

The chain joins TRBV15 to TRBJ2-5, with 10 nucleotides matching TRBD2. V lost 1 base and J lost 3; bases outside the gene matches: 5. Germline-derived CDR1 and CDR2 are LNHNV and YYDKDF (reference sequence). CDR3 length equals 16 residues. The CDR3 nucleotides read TGTGCCACCAGCAGAGCGATTCTAGCGGGGGAAGAGACCCAGTACTTC. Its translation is CATSRAILAGEETQYF. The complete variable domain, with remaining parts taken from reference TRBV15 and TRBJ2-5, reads DAMVIQNPRYQVTQFGKPVTLSCSQTLNHNVMYWYQQKSSQAPKLLFHYYDKDFNNEADTPDNFQSRRPNTSFCFLDIRSPGLGDTAMYLCATSRAILAGEETQYFGPGTRLLVL.

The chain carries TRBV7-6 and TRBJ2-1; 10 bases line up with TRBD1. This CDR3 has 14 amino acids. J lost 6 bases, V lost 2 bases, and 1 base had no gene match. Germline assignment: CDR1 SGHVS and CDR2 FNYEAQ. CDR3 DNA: TGTGCCAGCAGCTTACGGACAGGGGGCAATGAGCAGTTCTTC. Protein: CASSLRTGGNEQFF.

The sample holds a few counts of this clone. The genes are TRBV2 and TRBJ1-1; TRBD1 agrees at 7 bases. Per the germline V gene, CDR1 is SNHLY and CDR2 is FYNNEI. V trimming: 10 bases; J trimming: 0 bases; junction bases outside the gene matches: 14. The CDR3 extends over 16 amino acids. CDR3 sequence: CATLGFGQAMNTEAFF. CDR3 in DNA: TGTGCCACCCTCGGATTCGGACAGGCAATGAACACTGAAGCTTTCTTT.

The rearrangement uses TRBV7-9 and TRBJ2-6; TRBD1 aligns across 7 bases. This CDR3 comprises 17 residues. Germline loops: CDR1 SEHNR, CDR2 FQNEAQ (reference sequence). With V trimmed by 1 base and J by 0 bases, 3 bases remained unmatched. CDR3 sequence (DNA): TGTGCCAGCAGCTTAGGGGGACAGTCCTCTGGGGCCAACGTCCTGACTTTC. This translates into CASSLGGQSSGANVLTF. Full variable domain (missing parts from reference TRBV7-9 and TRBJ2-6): DTGVSQNPRHKITKRGQNVTFRCDPISEHNRLYWYRQTLGQGPEFLTYFQNEAQLEKSRLLSDRFSAERPKGSFSTLEIQRTEQGDSAMYLCASSLGGQSSGANVLTFGAGSRLTVL.

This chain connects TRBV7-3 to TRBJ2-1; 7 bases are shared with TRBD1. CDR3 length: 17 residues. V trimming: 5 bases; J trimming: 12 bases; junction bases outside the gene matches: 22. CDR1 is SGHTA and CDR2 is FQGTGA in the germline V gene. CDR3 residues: CASSRTSGGIDNDRQFF. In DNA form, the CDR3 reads TGTGCCAGCAGCAGAACCTCAGGGGGTATAGACAATGATCGGCAGTTCTTC.

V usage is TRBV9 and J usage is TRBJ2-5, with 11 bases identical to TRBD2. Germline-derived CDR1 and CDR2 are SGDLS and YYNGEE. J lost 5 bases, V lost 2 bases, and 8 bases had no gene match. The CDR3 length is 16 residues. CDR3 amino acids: CASSVTSGAPGETQYF. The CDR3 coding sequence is TGTGCCAGCAGCGTGACTAGCGGGGCTCCTGGGGAGACCCAGTACTTC.

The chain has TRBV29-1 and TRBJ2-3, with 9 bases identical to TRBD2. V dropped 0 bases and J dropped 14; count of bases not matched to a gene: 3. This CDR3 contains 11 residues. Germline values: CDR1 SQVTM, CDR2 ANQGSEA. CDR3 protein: CSVEDPGLAYF. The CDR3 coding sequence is TGCAGCGTTGAAGATCCGGGACTAGCGTATTTT.

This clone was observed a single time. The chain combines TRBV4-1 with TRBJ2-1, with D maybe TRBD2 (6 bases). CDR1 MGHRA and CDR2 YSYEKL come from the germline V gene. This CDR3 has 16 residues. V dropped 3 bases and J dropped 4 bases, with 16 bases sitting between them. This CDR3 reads CASSHADGGAYNEQFF. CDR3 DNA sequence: TGCGCCAGCAGCCATGCGGACGGGGGTGCATACAATGAGCAGTTCTTC.

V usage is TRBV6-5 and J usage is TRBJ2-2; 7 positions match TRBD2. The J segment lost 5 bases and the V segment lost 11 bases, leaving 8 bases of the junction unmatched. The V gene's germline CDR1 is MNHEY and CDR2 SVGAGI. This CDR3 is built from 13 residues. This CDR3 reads CAAGRAGTGELFF. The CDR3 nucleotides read TGTGCCGCGGGGAGGGCGGGTACCGGGGAGCTGTTTTTT.

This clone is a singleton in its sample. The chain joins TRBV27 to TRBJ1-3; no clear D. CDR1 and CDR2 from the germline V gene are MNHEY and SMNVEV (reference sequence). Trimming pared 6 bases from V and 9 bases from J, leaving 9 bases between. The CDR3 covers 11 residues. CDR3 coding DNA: TGTGCCAGCAGGAGCCGGGGCACCATATATTTT. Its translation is CASRSRGTIYF.

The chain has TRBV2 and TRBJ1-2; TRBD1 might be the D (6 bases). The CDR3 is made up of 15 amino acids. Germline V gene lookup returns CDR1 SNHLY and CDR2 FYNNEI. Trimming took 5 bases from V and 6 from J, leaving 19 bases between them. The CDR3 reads CASSPNPRGGDGYTF. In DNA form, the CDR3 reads TGTGCCAGCAGTCCCAACCCTAGGGGGGGCGATGGCTACACCTTC. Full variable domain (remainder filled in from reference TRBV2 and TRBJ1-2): EPEVTQTPSHQVTQMGQEVILRCVPISNHLYFYWYRQILGQKVEFLVSFYNNEISEKSEIFDDQFSVERPDGSNFTLKIRSTKLEDSAMYFCASSPNPRGGDGYTFGSGTRLTVV.